One and the same sample provided the 27 T cell receptor beta chains below, sequenced in a study of cytomegalovirus exposure and HLA in healthy donors. Vbeta (60) and Jbeta (13) primers were used in the PCR. The protocol was immunoSEQ multiplex PCR, while the TCRdb copy is restricted to in-frame clones and leaves out a portion. The sample lists 150,000 to 200,000 clones, roughly 86% occurring once. The specimen was PBMCs. These receptors came from a woman younger than 35 in good health and CMV-seronegative.

V gene TRBV6-6 combines with J gene TRBJ1-2; 7 positions agree with TRBD1. Germline V CDR1 and CDR2: MNHNY, SVGAGI (reference sequence). There are 14 residues in the CDR3. V lost 0 bases to trimming and J lost 3 bases; unmatched junction nucleotides: 1. DNA for the CDR3: TGTGCCAGCAGTTACTCCGGGACAGACTATGGCTACACCTTC. Protein sequence: CASSYSGTDYGYTF.

This chain links TRBV18 with TRBJ1-1; D perhaps matches TRBD1 (5 bases). This CDR3 region has 15 residues. The V gene's germline CDR1 is KGHSH and CDR2 LQKENI. Trimming removed 7 bases from V and 7 bases from J, with 22 bases in between. The CDR3: CASYPSGVGLGEAFF. The CDR3, as DNA: TGTGCCAGCTACCCGTCGGGGGTGGGACTGGGTGAAGCTTTCTTT.

V gene TRBV6-5 combines with J gene TRBJ1-6, with 9 bases fitting TRBD1. The CDR3 runs 14 residues. V dropped 6 bases and J dropped 10; count of bases not matched to a gene: 7. Germline-derived CDR1 and CDR2 are MNHEY and SVGAGI. The CDR3 here is CASSLRDRASPLHF. As DNA, the CDR3 is TGTGCCAGCAGCCTCCGGGACAGGGCCTCACCCCTCCACTTT.

The count of this clone is one. CDR3 in amino acids: CASSSPVIGTEAFF. CDR3 bases: TGTGCCAGCAGCTCACCGGTGATCGGGACTGAAGCTTTCTTT. The chain joins TRBV7-9 to TRBJ1-1, with no clear D. The CDR3 is made up of 14 amino acids. Germline V CDR1 and CDR2: SEHNR, FQNEAQ (reference sequence). Between the trimmed V and J ends, which lost 4 bases and 5 bases, there was a span of 14 bases.

Regarding this clone: Its ends do not fully match the called genes, so a read error is possible. The chain recombines TRBV2 with TRBJ1-5; the D is unclear. CDR1 and CDR2 (germline): SNHLY, FYNNEI. The CDR3 has 15 residues. The CDR3 nucleotides are TGTGCCAGCAGTGAAACCCTCCAGCGCAACCAGCCCCAGCATTTT. It translates to CASSETLQRNQPQHF.

J is TRBJ2-5 and V is TRBV6-6; possibly TRBD2 for D (6 bases). The CDR3 loop spans 15 amino acids. Germline V lookup: CDR1 MNHNY, CDR2 SVGAGI (reference sequence). Trimming stripped 2 bases from V and 0 bases from J, with 10 bases between. The CDR3 sequence: CASSYGPSDQETQYF. The CDR3 coding sequence is TGTGCCAGCAGTTACGGCCCTAGCGACCAAGAGACCCAGTACTTC.

The V call is TRBV5-1, the J call TRBJ1-1; D not certain. Between the trimmed V and J ends, which lost 2 bases and 1 base, there was a span of 6 bases. The germline V gene has CDR1 SGHRS and CDR2 YFSETQ. The CDR3 runs 13 residues. CDR3 DNA sequence: TGCGCCAGCAGCTTTAGCGGGAACACTGAAGCTTTCTTT. Translating gives CASSFSGNTEAFF.

The rearrangement links TRBV5-6 to TRBJ1-3; no firm D call. CDR1 is SGHDT, CDR2 YYEEEE, per germline. Trimming pared 5 bases from V and 0 bases from J, leaving 9 bases between. CDR3 length: 14 amino acids. For the CDR3, the DNA is TGTGCCAGCAGGCGCCGGGGCTCTGGAAACACCATATATTTT. It is translated as CASRRRGSGNTIYF.

The rearrangement uses TRBV9 and TRBJ2-7, with D possibly being TRBD2 (6 bases). The V gene lost 4 bases and the J gene lost 2 bases, with 13 bases spanning the gap. CDR3 length: 14 residues. Germline lookup yields CDR1 SGDLS and CDR2 YYNGEE. CDR3 loop: CASSLGLQTYEQYF. The DNA for the CDR3 is TGTGCCAGCAGCTTGGGACTCCAGACCTACGAGCAGTACTTC.

V and J are TRBV13 and TRBJ1-1; D remains ambiguous. Germline V gives CDR1 PRHDT, CDR2 FYEKMQ (reference sequence). The CDR3 covers 12 residues. V lost 4 bases to trimming and J lost 5 bases, with 8 bases between them. CDR3 protein: CASSYRGTEAFF. The CDR3 bases are TGTGCCAGCAGCTACCGGGGAACTGAAGCTTTCTTT.

The V and J genes are TRBV5-1 and TRBJ2-5; 14 bases match TRBD2. The tail of the sequence fits TRBJ2-7 better, so the J call may be wrong. The germline gives CDR1 SGHRS, CDR2 YFSETQ. The CDR3 has 16 residues. The CDR3 DNA sequence: TGCGCCAGCAGCATAAGGGGACTAGCGGGAGTCGGCGAGCAGTACTTC. Protein sequence: CASSIRGLAGVGEQYF.

This clone was recorded once. The chain uses TRBV10-3 and TRBJ1-3, with TRBD1 matching over 8 bases. Trimming took 8 bases from V and 1 from J; bases not matched to a gene: 10. CDR3 length equals 16 residues. Germline V gene data show CDR1 as ENHRY and CDR2 as SYGVKD. The CDR3, as DNA: TGTGCCATCGGTGCGGGACAGGCGATGTCTGGAAACACCATATATTTT. Its protein is CAIGAGQAMSGNTIYF.

V gene TRBV5-1 combines with J gene TRBJ2-7; 11 bases are a match to TRBD2. V shed 4 bases, J shed 0 bases, and the junction held 6 bases outside the gene matches. CDR1 SGHRS and CDR2 YFSETQ come from the germline V gene. The CDR3 runs to 16 residues. In nucleotides, the CDR3 is TGCGCCAGCAGCCCCTCTAGCGGGGGGTACTCCTACGAGCAGTACTTC. Protein sequence: CASSPSSGGYSYEQYF.

The V and J genes are TRBV11-3 and TRBJ1-1, with D tentatively TRBD1 (6 bases). The CDR3 is made up of 14 amino acids. CDR1 SGHNT and CDR2 YENEEA come from the germline V gene. With 5 bases removed from V and 1 base from J, the gap between germline ends came to 11 bases. The CDR3 region has the DNA TGTGCCAGCAGCCCCCGGACAGCGAACACTGAAGCTTTCTTT. Its translation: CASSPRTANTEAFF.

This chain links TRBV4-2 with TRBJ2-1, with TRBD2 identical over 7 bases. Trimming removed 3 bases from V and 2 bases from J; junction bases left unmatched: 1. The CDR3 has 14 residues. Per germline, CDR1 LGHNA and CDR2 YNFKEQ. In nucleotides, the CDR3 is TGTGCCAGCAGCCAGGGAGGGGCCTACAATGAGCAGTTCTTC. As protein: CASSQGGAYNEQFF.

This clone was detected once. The chain is built from TRBV15 and TRBJ2-7; D is possibly TRBD1 (5 bases). V dropped 0 bases and J dropped 2 bases, with 11 bases sitting between them. CDR3 length: 15 residues. Germline V gene lookup returns CDR1 LNHNV and CDR2 YYDKDF (reference sequence). The CDR3 loop reads CATSRDRSRAYEQYF. The DNA of the CDR3 is TGTGCCACCAGCAGAGATCGCAGCAGGGCCTACGAGCAGTACTTC.

This chain uses TRBV5-6 with TRBJ1-2; TRBD1 matches at 7 bases. V trimming: 4 bases; J trimming: 8 bases; junction bases outside the gene matches: 8. Germline V gene sequence: CDR1 SGHDT, CDR2 YYEEEE. This CDR3 has 13 residues. The DNA for the CDR3 is TGTGCCAGCAGCCGACAGGGAGATGCAGGCTACACCTTC. Translated, it gives CASSRQGDAGYTF. Based on the CDR3 plus reference TRBV5-6 and TRBJ1-2, the full variable domain is DAGVTQSPTHLIKTRGQQVTLRCSPKSGHDTVSWYQQALGQGPQFIFQYYEEEERQRGNFPDRFSGHQFPNYSSELNVNALLLGDSALYLCASSRQGDAGYTFGSGTRLTVV.

CDR3 DNA sequence: TGTGCCTGGAGTGCCGTTGGCGGGGCCAAGACCCAGTACTTC. This encodes CAWSAVGGAKTQYF. This chain joins TRBV30 and TRBJ2-5, with a tentative D call TRBD2 (6 bases). The CDR3 runs to 14 residues. Germline CDR1 GTSNPN, CDR2 SVGIG (reference sequence). Trimming removed 1 base at V and 6 bases at J, with 15 bases between.

The rearrangement links TRBV2 to TRBJ2-2; 12 positions match TRBD2. V was pared by 7 bases and J by 5 bases, with 5 bases of the junction left unmatched. Germline CDR1 and CDR2: SNHLY and FYNNEI. This CDR3 has 15 amino acids. This CDR3 reads CASIHGTSGTGELFF. The DNA for the CDR3 is TGTGCCAGCATACATGGGACTAGCGGGACCGGGGAGCTGTTTTTT.

This CDR3 is CASRGSVTNTGELFF. For the CDR3, the DNA is TGTGCCAGCAGGGGGAGCGTCACGAACACCGGGGAGCTGTTTTTT. This chain connects TRBV27 to TRBJ2-2; perhaps TRBD2 as D (5 bases). The length of the CDR3 is 15 residues. From germline, CDR1 is MNHEY and CDR2 SMNVEV (reference sequence). The V gene lost 6 bases and the J gene lost 0 bases, with 11 bases spanning the gap.

The gene calls are TRBV27 and TRBJ2-5; D may be TRBD2 (5 bases). The length of the CDR3 is 15 residues. CDR1 is MNHEY and CDR2 is SMNVEV in the germline V gene (reference sequence). V lost 5 bases and J 5 bases, leaving 18 bases between the germline ends. DNA for the CDR3: TGTGCCAGCAGTGGACTCCCCCCGGGCCGGGAGACCCAGTACTTC. Translation gives CASSGLPPGRETQYF.

V and J are TRBV25-1 and TRBJ1-1; 8 bases match TRBD1. V lost 3 bases, J lost 5 bases, and 11 bases stayed unmatched. Germline loops: CDR1 MGHDK, CDR2 SYGVNS. CDR3 length: 16 residues. CDR3 nucleotides: TGTGCCAGCAGTGATAGCGTAAGGACAGGGAGGACTGAAGCTTTCTTT. This translates into CASSDSVRTGRTEAFF.

The CDR3: CASSGGGGGADTQYF. The CDR3 coding sequence is TGCGCCAGCAGTGGAGGCGGGGGGGGCGCAGATACGCAGTATTTT. This chain connects TRBV10-1 to TRBJ2-3, with 9 nucleotides matching TRBD2. The germline CDR1 and CDR2 sequences are WNHNN and SYGVQD (reference sequence). The CDR3 length is 15 residues. V shed 4 bases, J shed 4 bases, and the junction held 6 bases outside the gene matches.

This sequence joins TRBV5-4 and TRBJ2-7; D is unclear. With 0 bases removed from V and 5 bases from J, the gap between germline ends came to 12 bases. This CDR3 spans 14 amino acids. Looked up from germline, CDR1 is SGHNT and CDR2 is YYREEE (reference sequence). The CDR3 loop reads CASSLAHPQDEQYF. The DNA of the CDR3 is TGTGCCAGCAGCTTGGCCCACCCTCAGGACGAGCAGTACTTC.

V gene TRBV29-1 combines with J gene TRBJ2-1, with TRBD2 identical over 8 bases. Trimming cost V 3 bases and J 8 bases; bases outside gene matches: 6. Germline V CDR1 and CDR2: SQVTM, ANQGSEA. The CDR3 length is 13 residues. The CDR3 loop is CSVDPGGPYEQFF. As DNA, the CDR3 is TGCAGCGTTGATCCGGGAGGGCCTTATGAGCAGTTCTTC.

This clone was observed a handful of times. The gene calls are TRBV7-3 and TRBJ2-7; TRBD1 is a possible D gene (6 bases). The CDR3 contains 13 residues. Germline V lookup: CDR1 SGHTA, CDR2 FQGTGA. Trimming left V 2 bases short and J 2 bases short, with 7 bases between. DNA of the CDR3: TGTGCCAGCAGCTTAGGACAGCCCTACGAGCAGTACTTC. This gives the protein CASSLGQPYEQYF.

The chain recombines TRBV7-2 with TRBJ2-7; TRBD2 agrees at 11 bases. Germline V lookup: CDR1 SGHTA, CDR2 FQGNSA. The CDR3 length is 16 residues. V trimming: 0 bases; J trimming: 5 bases; junction bases outside the gene matches: 6. CDR3 coding DNA: TGTGCCAGCAGCTTAGCGTGGTTAGCGGGAGGGGACGAGCAGTACTTC. This codes for CASSLAWLAGGDEQYF.